The TCR beta chain under discussion was sequenced for a study of blood T cell repertoires in COVID-19. Turning to the study itself: Samples taken during acute and convalescent COVID-19 were collected in the United States, Italy and Spain.

Sequencing was performed with immunoSEQ multiplex PCR; in TCRdb, only in-frame clones are kept and a portion is missing. The sample includes about 260,000 clones, around four fifths seen only once; the top ten take 4.2%. The receptor was derived from a man between 60 and 75 years old with acute or convalescent COVID-19. The sample was peripheral blood.

Written as DNA, the CDR3 is TGTGCCAGCAGCTACACTAGCATAGGAAGATCCGGGGAGCTGTTTTTT. Amino acids: CASSYTSIGRSGELFF. The chain employs TRBV7-9 and TRBJ2-2; D is possibly TRBD2 (6 bases). Trimming took 4 bases from V and 6 from J, leaving 18 bases between them. Germline loops: CDR1 SEHNR, CDR2 FQNEAQ (reference sequence). The CDR3 loop spans 16 amino acids.